This T cell receptor (beta chain) was captured by sequencing in a study of blood T cell repertoires in COVID-19. Germline CDR1 reads SGDLS; CDR2 reads YYNGEE. The V gene lost 0 bases and the J gene lost 10 bases, with 7 bases spanning the gap. CDR3 length: 12 residues. As originally analysed: Estimated nucleated cell counts came from reference gene primer amplification. Profiled with immunoSEQ multiplex PCR; TCRdb holds only in-frame clones, not every one. V and J calls and clone size are given by that table; D and trimming were obtained from the DNA. The sample carries 200,000 to 250,000 clones, around 89% recorded once.

The rearrangement uses TRBV9 and TRBJ1-4, with unresolved D. The receptor was derived from a middle-aged woman with acute or convalescent COVID-19. Sequenced sample: peripheral blood. DNA for the CDR3: TGTGCCAGCAGCGTAGTGACTGGAAAACTGTTTTTT. It encodes CASSVVTGKLFF.